The 32 T cell receptor beta chains reported below all come from one sample, sequenced in a study of early T cells in non-severe SARS-CoV-2 infection. TCRdb reprocessed the 5' RACE reads with MiXCR, giving one entry per CDR3 protein. The data hold about 48,000 distinct CDR3 sequences, with around 10% observed a single time. Sequenced sample: whole blood. All receptors derive from an adult who was a healthcare worker with PCR-confirmed SARS-CoV-2 infection or an uninfected control (not recorded which).

This rearrangement joins TRBV12-3 or TRBV12-4 to TRBJ1-2; D might be TRBD1 (5 bases). The CDR3 is 13 amino acids. The V end lost 6 bases, the J end lost 12 bases, and 20 bases lay between the germline ends. The CDR3 region is CASSKPGPVAHTF. The DNA of the CDR3 is TGTGCCAGCAGCAAGCCGGGACCCGTCGCCCACACCTTC.

The chain recombines TRBV2 with TRBJ2-2; D call uncertain. CDR1 and CDR2 (germline): SNHLY, FYNNEI. The CDR3 covers 11 residues. V was trimmed by 8 bases and J by 3 bases, leaving 4 bases between them. Here the CDR3 reads CASHDTGELFF. Written as DNA, the CDR3 is TGTGCCAGCCATGACACCGGGGAGCTGTTTTTT.

This chain joins TRBV5-1 and TRBJ1-2, with D possibly TRBD1 on 5 matching bases. This CDR3 comprises 15 residues. In germline, CDR1 is SGHRS, CDR2 YFSETQ. V lost 1 base, J lost 7 bases, and 17 bases lay in between. In DNA, the CDR3 is TGCGCCAGCAGCTTGAGAGGGGTGGACCGAATTGGCTACACCTTC. This translates into CASSLRGVDRIGYTF.

The chain joins TRBV27 to TRBJ2-4, with TRBD1 identical over 8 bases. V shed 6 bases, J shed 2 bases, and the junction held 12 bases outside the gene matches. The germline V gene encodes CDR1 MNHEY and CDR2 SMNVEV (reference sequence). The CDR3 is 17 amino acids. CDR3 protein: CASRPLTGGFSKNIQYF. DNA for the CDR3: TGTGCCAGCAGGCCCCTCACAGGGGGGTTTTCCAAAAACATTCAGTACTTC.

This clonotype was seen at least ten times. The chain has TRBV7-9 and TRBJ2-7; TRBD1 might be the D (5 bases). The CDR3 spans 13 residues. Germline CDR1 is SEHNR and CDR2 is FQNEAQ (reference sequence). V was trimmed by 5 bases and J by 4 bases, leaving 12 bases between them. The CDR3 coding sequence is TGTGCCAGCAGCGACCGACAGTTATACGAGCAGTACTTC. It translates to CASSDRQLYEQYF.

This clonotype was detected many times. Here the CDR3 reads CASSEYPSGANVLTF. The CDR3 DNA is TGTGCCAGCAGTGAATACCCCTCTGGGGCCAACGTCCTGACTTTC. The rearrangement uses TRBV6-1 and TRBJ2-6; D ambiguous. This CDR3 contains 15 residues. V was pared by 2 bases and J by 0 bases, with 5 bases between. CDR1 is MNHNS and CDR2 is SASEGT in the germline V gene.

There are many counts of this clonotype. This chain links TRBV12-3 or TRBV12-4 with TRBJ1-1; D is unclear. The CDR3 is 15 residues long. The V end lost 6 bases, the J end lost 1 base, and 15 bases lay between the germline ends. Written as DNA, the CDR3 is TGTGCCAGCAGCCCCGAATGGGCAGGGAACACTGAAGCTTTCTTT. Its translation is CASSPEWAGNTEAFF.

As for this clonotype: Being one base from a much bigger clone, this may be a read error. The CDR3 protein is CASSLALDRGTEKPFF. As DNA, the CDR3 is TGCGCCAGCAGCTTGGCCCTGGACAGGGGTACTGAAAAACCGTTTTTT. This chain links TRBV5-1 with TRBJ1-4; 9 nucleotides agree with TRBD1. There are 16 residues in the CDR3. Looked up from germline, CDR1 is SGHRS and CDR2 is YFSETQ.

There are many counts of this clonotype. The chain has TRBV5-8 and TRBJ1-1; D remains unclear. Germline loops: CDR1 SGHTS, CDR2 YDEGEE. This CDR3 comprises 14 residues. Trimming shortened V by 2 bases and J by 2 bases, and 10 bases separated the two germline ends. The CDR3 is CASSFFVINTEAFF. Here the CDR3 DNA reads TGTGCCAGCAGCTTCTTCGTAATCAACACTGAAGCTTTCTTT.

By share of the sample, this clonotype is medium-sized. The V and J genes are TRBV7-9 and TRBJ1-6; 8 bases are shared with TRBD1. V gave up 5 bases and J gave up 3 bases; unmatched junction bases: 6. Germline V gives CDR1 SEHNR, CDR2 FQNEAQ (reference sequence). The length of the CDR3 is 16 residues. The CDR3 bases are TGTGCCAGCAGCAATGGACAGGGATTCTATAATTCACCCCTCCACTTT. Amino acid sequence: CASSNGQGFYNSPLHF.

Within the sample, this clonotype is medium-sized. The V and J genes are TRBV19 and TRBJ2-2, with 8 bases matching TRBD1. The V gene's germline CDR1 is LNHDA and CDR2 SQIVND (reference sequence). The CDR3 sequence is 15 residues long. J gave up 7 bases and V 5 bases, and 9 bases lay outside the gene matches. CDR3 sequence reads: CASSLWGQEIGELFF. For the CDR3, the DNA is TGTGCCAGTAGTCTTTGGGGACAGGAGATCGGGGAGCTGTTTTTT.

The chain has TRBV19 and TRBJ2-7, with unresolved D. The CDR3 extends over 13 amino acids. Per the germline V gene, CDR1 is LNHDA and CDR2 is SQIVND (reference sequence). Trimming removed 0 bases at V and 3 bases at J, with 6 bases between. The CDR3 spells CASSIDQFYEQYF. The CDR3 DNA follows: TGTGCCAGTAGTATAGACCAGTTCTACGAGCAGTACTTC.

This clonotype showed up just a few times. The chain is built from TRBV7-9 and TRBJ2-3; 8 bases match TRBD1. The junction had 16 bases not matched to a gene; V was cut back by 5 bases and J by 3 bases. Germline V gene sequence: CDR1 SEHNR, CDR2 FQNEAQ (reference sequence). This CDR3 has 18 residues. The CDR3 coding sequence is TGTGCCAGCAGCGCCCATGCAGGGGGCGCGGTAAAGACAGATACGCAGTATTTT. Its protein is CASSAHAGGAVKTDTQYF.

This clonotype was observed a handful of times. The chain recombines TRBV20-1 with TRBJ2-1; 9 bases align to TRBD2. V lost 4 bases to trimming and J lost 1 base; unmatched junction nucleotides: 11. The CDR3 consists of 17 residues. Per the germline V gene, CDR1 is DFQATT and CDR2 is SNEGSKA (reference sequence). In DNA, the CDR3 is TGCAGTGCTATGAAAGCGGGAGGCCCTTTGTCCTACAATGAGCAGTTCTTC. It is translated as CSAMKAGGPLSYNEQFF.

This clonotype has ten or more counts. The chain employs TRBV7-9 and TRBJ2-1; TRBD2 aligns across 7 bases. The CDR3 length is 14 residues. The germline gives CDR1 SEHNR, CDR2 FQNEAQ (reference sequence). With 7 bases clipped from V and 5 bases from J, the junction kept 8 bases outside the gene matches. The CDR3 loop reads CASTLSGLNNEQFF. The CDR3 coding sequence is TGTGCCAGCACCCTTTCGGGACTAAACAATGAGCAGTTCTTC.

In this sample, this clonotype turned up a few times. The V and J genes are TRBV12-3 or TRBV12-4 and TRBJ2-7; TRBD1 aligns across 9 bases. Losses at the gene ends were 1 base for V and 5 bases for J; bases not matched to a gene: 3. The CDR3 runs to 14 residues. CDR3 sequence reads: CASSLGQGGNEQYF. The CDR3 DNA reads TGTGCCAGCAGTTTAGGACAGGGGGGCAACGAGCAGTACTTC.

This clonotype has more than one count but fewer than ten. The chain combines TRBV9 with TRBJ2-7, with D perhaps TRBD2 (6 bases). CDR3 length equals 15 residues. The V gene's germline CDR1 is SGDLS and CDR2 YYNGEE. The V gene lost 0 bases and the J gene lost 0 bases, with 10 bases spanning the gap. The CDR3 DNA reads TGTGCCAGCAGCGTAGGGGTTAGCGGCTCCTACGAGCAGTACTTC. Translating it yields CASSVGVSGSYEQYF.

The rearrangement uses TRBV7-6 and TRBJ2-7, with D maybe TRBD2 (6 bases). The germline CDR1 and CDR2 sequences are SGHVS and FNYEAQ. The CDR3 is made up of 15 amino acids. Trimming took 1 base from V and 2 from J, leaving 12 bases between them. Here the CDR3 reads CASSLEIGGTYEQYF. CDR3 sequence (DNA): TGTGCCAGCAGCTTAGAAATCGGGGGTACCTACGAGCAGTACTTC.

In this sample, this clonotype turned up a few times. J is TRBJ1-1 and V is TRBV7-9, with unresolved D. Per germline, CDR1 SEHNR and CDR2 FQNEAQ (reference sequence). The CDR3 sequence is 13 residues long. V was trimmed by 8 bases and J by 3 bases, leaving 13 bases between them. CDR3 nucleotides: TGTGCCAGCTCCCCTCCCTGGGACACTGAAGCTTTCTTT. It yields the protein CASSPPWDTEAFF.

In this sample, this clonotype turned up many times. CDR3 coding DNA: TGCAGTGCTAACACGCCTGGACTTAACTATGGCTACACCTTC. It translates to CSANTPGLNYGYTF. This chain joins TRBV20-1 and TRBJ1-2; D unclear. The germline V gene encodes CDR1 DFQATT and CDR2 SNEGSKA (reference sequence). The V and J ends lost 4 bases and 1 base respectively, with 13 bases between them. CDR3 length: 14 amino acids.

The chain couples TRBV7-9 to TRBJ2-2, with a tentative D call TRBD2 (6 bases). Germline values: CDR1 SEHNR, CDR2 FQNEAQ (reference sequence). Trimming removed 8 bases at V and 6 bases at J, with 16 bases between. CDR3 length equals 14 residues. Written as DNA, the CDR3 is TGTGCCAGCCGACCCCGGGGGAGAGCCGGGGAGCTGTTTTTT. This translates into CASRPRGRAGELFF.

J is TRBJ2-6 and V is TRBV28, with TRBD2 as a possible D gene (6 bases). Germline CDR1 MDHEN, CDR2 SYDVKM. This CDR3 is 16 amino acids long. The V gene lost 8 bases and the J gene lost 0 bases, with 14 bases spanning the gap. The CDR3 loop is CASGPEGLSGANVLTF. The CDR3 region has the DNA TGTGCCAGCGGACCGGAGGGACTCTCTGGGGCCAACGTCCTGACTTTC.

This clonotype was detected only a few times. This chain connects TRBV2 to TRBJ1-3; possible D gene TRBD1, 5 bases. V was shortened by 7 bases and J by 8 bases, with 18 bases between the two germline ends. The CDR3 covers 14 residues. In germline, CDR1 is SNHLY, CDR2 FYNNEI. CDR3 DNA: TGTGCCAGCAATCGAGGGTGGGACGGGGACACCATATATTTT. This codes for CASNRGWDGDTIYF. The complete variable domain, with remaining parts taken from reference TRBV2 and TRBJ1-3, reads EPEVTQTPSHQVTQMGQEVILRCVPISNHLYFYWYRQILGQKVEFLVSFYNNEISEKSEIFDDQFSVERPDGSNFTLKIRSTKLEDSAMYFCASNRGWDGDTIYFGEGSWLTVV.

The J gene is TRBJ1-2, the V gene TRBV27; tentative D call: TRBD1 (5 bases). With 5 bases removed from V and 6 bases from J, the gap between germline ends came to 13 bases. The V gene's germline CDR1 is MNHEY and CDR2 SMNVEV (reference sequence). CDR3 length: 13 amino acids. CDR3 in DNA: TGTGCCAGCAGTCTCCAGGGAGGGCATGGCTACACCTTC. It codes for CASSLQGGHGYTF.

This clonotype was found a few times. In DNA form, the CDR3 reads TGTGCCAGCAGTGACTTTTTAAATTCACCCCTCCACTTT. Protein sequence: CASSDFLNSPLHF. The rearrangement links TRBV6-4 to TRBJ1-6, with no clear D. V was pared by 1 base and J by 7 bases, with 5 bases between. This CDR3 has 13 residues. Germline loops: CDR1 MRHNA, CDR2 SNTAGT.

In its sample, this clonotype was seen many times. The chain links TRBV6-5 to TRBJ1-2; maybe TRBD1 (5 bases). This CDR3 has 13 amino acids. Germline V gene lookup returns CDR1 MNHEY and CDR2 SVGAGI. V lost 6 bases and J lost 4, with 12 bases in between. CDR3 DNA: TGTGCCAGCAGCGAAACAGGTCCCTATGGCTACACCTTC. It encodes CASSETGPYGYTF.

There are a few counts of this clonotype. This chain's CDR3 is CASSFLQTNEKLFF. CDR3 nucleotide sequence: TGTGCCAGCAGTTTTCTGCAGACTAATGAAAAACTGTTTTTT. The genes are TRBV28 and TRBJ1-4; D is ambiguous. Germline V lookup: CDR1 MDHEN, CDR2 SYDVKM. The CDR3 runs 14 residues. The V and J ends lost 3 bases and 2 bases respectively, with 7 bases between them.

This clonotype was counted at least ten times. The gene calls are TRBV5-1 and TRBJ2-2; D may be TRBD2 (6 bases). The ends were cut back, 1 base at V and 0 bases at J, with 10 bases in the middle. The germline V gene has CDR1 SGHRS and CDR2 YFSETQ. The CDR3 is 16 residues long. In DNA, the CDR3 is TGCGCCAGCAGCTTGTCGGGGGATCCGAACACCGGGGAGCTGTTTTTT. Residues: CASSLSGDPNTGELFF.

Written as DNA, the CDR3 is TGCGCCAGCAGCTCGGGACTCTCGGCCTACGAGCAGTACTTC. Protein: CASSSGLSAYEQYF. V is TRBV5-1 and J is TRBJ2-7; possible D gene TRBD2, 6 bases. V gave up 3 bases and J gave up 2 bases, with 12 bases separating them. The CDR3 is 14 amino acids. Germline CDR1 is SGHRS and CDR2 is YFSETQ.

This chain links TRBV24-1 with TRBJ2-1, with 10 nucleotides matching TRBD2. The V gene end was trimmed by 10 bases and the J gene end by 6 bases; junction bases not matched to a gene: 8. Germline CDR1 reads KGHDR; CDR2 reads SFDVKD. The CDR3 is 14 amino acids. The CDR3: CATRTSGKTNEQFF. CDR3 DNA sequence: TGTGCCACTCGAACTAGCGGGAAAACCAATGAGCAGTTCTTC.

The rearrangement links TRBV25-1 to TRBJ2-5; D perhaps matches TRBD2 (6 bases). The germline V gene encodes CDR1 MGHDK and CDR2 SYGVNS. CDR3 length: 16 residues. V was clipped by 6 bases and J by 3 bases, with 20 bases between them. The CDR3 region is CASSLMGGVPKETQYF. The CDR3 region has the DNA TGTGCCAGCAGCTTAATGGGGGGAGTCCCTAAAGAGACCCAGTACTTC. The full variable domain, its missing parts supplied by reference TRBV25-1 and TRBJ2-5, is EADIYQTPRYLVIGTGKKITLECSQTMGHDKMYWYQQDPGMELHLIHYSYGVNSTEKGDLSSESTVSRIRTEHFPLTLESARPSHTSQYLCASSLMGGVPKETQYFGPGTRLLVL.

In its sample, this clonotype was seen a few times. The chain uses TRBV18 and TRBJ1-5, with 8 bases aligning to TRBD1. This CDR3 has 17 amino acids. Losses at the gene ends were 6 bases for V and 0 bases for J; bases not matched to a gene: 10. CDR1 KGHSH and CDR2 LQKENI come from the germline V gene. CDR3 sequence (DNA): TGTGCCAGCTCCGGTGGGACAGGAGAACATAGCAATCAGCCCCAGCATTTT. This encodes CASSGGTGEHSNQPQHF.